The table lists the clone carrying this T cell receptor beta chain with a count of one. Generated by immunoSEQ multiplex PCR, the TCRdb table keeps only in-frame clones and is missing some. Of 300,000 to 350,000 clones detected, 65% to 90% appear once; the ten largest clones hold roughly a tenth. This entry belongs to a study of Ad26.COV2.S vaccination and SARS-CoV-2 variants. The CDR3 spans 15 residues. V lost 1 base, J lost 11 bases, and 20 bases lay in between. Germline V gives CDR1 LGHNA, CDR2 YNFKEQ. Stated treatment: some 20 received Ad26.COV2.S at low or high dose, single or two shots; 5 received placebo; per-sample allocation not given. Specimens were obtained on day 63 following the first vaccine or placebo injection.

The chain is built from TRBV4-2 and TRBJ1-1, with D possibly matching TRBD1 (5 bases). This clonotype originated in a person aged 18 to 59 who received the Ad26.COV2.S COVID-19 vaccine or a placebo. This specimen was peripheral blood, taken in a trial of Ad26.COV2.S vaccine versus placebo. The chain's CDR3 is CASSQGGSTGSDAFF. The CDR3 coding sequence is TGTGCCAGCAGCCAAGGGGGGAGTACGGGATCGGATGCTTTCTTT.